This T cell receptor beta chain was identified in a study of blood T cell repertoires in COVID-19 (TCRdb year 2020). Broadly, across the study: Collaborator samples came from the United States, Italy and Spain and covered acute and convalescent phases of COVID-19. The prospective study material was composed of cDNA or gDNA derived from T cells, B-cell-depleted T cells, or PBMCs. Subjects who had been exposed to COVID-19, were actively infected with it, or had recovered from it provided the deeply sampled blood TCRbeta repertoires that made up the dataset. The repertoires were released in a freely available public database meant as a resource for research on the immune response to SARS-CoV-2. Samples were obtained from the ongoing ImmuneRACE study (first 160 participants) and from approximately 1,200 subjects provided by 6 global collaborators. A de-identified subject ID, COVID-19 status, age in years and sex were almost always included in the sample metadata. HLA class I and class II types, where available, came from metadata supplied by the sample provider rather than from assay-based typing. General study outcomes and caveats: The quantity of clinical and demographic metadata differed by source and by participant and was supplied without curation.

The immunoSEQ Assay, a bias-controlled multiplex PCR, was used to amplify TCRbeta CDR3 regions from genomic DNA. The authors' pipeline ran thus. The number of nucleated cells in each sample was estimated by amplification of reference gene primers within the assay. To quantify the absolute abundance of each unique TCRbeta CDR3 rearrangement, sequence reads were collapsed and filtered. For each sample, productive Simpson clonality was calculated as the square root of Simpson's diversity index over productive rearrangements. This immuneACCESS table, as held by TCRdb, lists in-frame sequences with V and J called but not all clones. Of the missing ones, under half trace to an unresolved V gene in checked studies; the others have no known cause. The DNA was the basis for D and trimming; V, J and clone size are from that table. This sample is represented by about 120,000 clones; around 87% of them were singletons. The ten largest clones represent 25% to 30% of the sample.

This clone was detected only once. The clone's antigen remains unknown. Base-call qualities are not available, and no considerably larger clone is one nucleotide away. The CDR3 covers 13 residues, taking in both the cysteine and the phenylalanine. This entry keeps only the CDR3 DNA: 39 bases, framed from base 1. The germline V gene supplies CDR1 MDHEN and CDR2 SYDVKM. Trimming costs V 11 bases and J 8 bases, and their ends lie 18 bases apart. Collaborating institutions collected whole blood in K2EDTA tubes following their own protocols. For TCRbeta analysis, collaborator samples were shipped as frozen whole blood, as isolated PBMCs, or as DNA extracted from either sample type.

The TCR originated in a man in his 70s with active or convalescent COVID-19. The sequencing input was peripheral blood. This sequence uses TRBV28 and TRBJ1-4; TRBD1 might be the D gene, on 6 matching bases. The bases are TGTGCCTCCTACAGGGCGCCCAAGGAAAAACTGTTTTTT. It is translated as CASYRAPKEKLFF.